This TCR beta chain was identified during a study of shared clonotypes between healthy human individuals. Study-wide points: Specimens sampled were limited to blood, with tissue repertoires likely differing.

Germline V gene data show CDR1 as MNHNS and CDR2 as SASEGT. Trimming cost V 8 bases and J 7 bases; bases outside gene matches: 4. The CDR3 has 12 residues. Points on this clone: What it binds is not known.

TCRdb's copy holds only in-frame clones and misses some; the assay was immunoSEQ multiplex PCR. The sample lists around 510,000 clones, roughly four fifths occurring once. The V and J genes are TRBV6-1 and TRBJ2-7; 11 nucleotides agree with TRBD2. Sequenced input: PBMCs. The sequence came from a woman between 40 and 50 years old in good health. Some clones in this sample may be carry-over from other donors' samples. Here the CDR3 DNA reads TGTGCCAGCCTACTAGCGGGAGATGAGCAGTACTTC. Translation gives CASLLAGDEQYF.